This TCR beta chain was identified during a study of blood T cell repertoires in COVID-19. The overall study: PBMCs, B-cell-depleted T cells, or T cells were the source of the cDNA or gDNA that made up the material.

V gave up 3 bases and J gave up 4 bases; unmatched junction bases: 7. Per the germline V gene, CDR1 is SGHVS and CDR2 is FQNEAQ. The CDR3 loop spans 15 amino acids. Profiled with immunoSEQ multiplex PCR; TCRdb holds only in-frame clones, not every one. The sample holds some 200,000 clones; more than 70% are singletons and the top ten take around 13%. This sequence was found in a human donor in a cohort sampled during active COVID-19. The chain has TRBV7-8 and TRBJ2-5, with 8 bases identical to TRBD1. The sequencing sample was made of peripheral blood. Here the CDR3 reads CASSFQDRVGETQYF. The CDR3 region has the DNA TGTGCCAGCAGCTTCCAGGACAGGGTCGGAGAGACCCAGTACTTC. The full variable domain, its missing parts supplied by reference TRBV7-8 and TRBJ2-5, is GAGVSQSPRYKVAKRGQDVALRCDPISGHVSLFWYQQALGQGPEFLTYFQNEAQLDKSGLPSDRFFAERPEGSVSTLKIQRTQQEDSAVYLCASSFQDRVGETQYFGPGTRLLVL.